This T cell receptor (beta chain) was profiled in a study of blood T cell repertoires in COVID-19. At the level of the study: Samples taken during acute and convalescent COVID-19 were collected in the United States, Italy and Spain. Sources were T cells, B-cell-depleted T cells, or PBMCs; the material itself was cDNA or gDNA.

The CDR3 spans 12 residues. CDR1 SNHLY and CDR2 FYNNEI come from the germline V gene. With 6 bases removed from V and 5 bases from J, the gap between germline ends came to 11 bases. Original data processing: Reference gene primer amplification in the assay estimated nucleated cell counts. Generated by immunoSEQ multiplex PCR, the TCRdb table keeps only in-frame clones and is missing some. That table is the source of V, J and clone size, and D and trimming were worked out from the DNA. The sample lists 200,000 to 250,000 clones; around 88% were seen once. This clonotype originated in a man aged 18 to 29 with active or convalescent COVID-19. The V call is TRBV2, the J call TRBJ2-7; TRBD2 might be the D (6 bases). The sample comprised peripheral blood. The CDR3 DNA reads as TGTGCCAGCAGCCTCTGGAGGGACGAGCAGTACTTC. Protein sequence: CASSLWRDEQYF.